The clone carrying this TCR beta chain was detected only a few times. V lost 6 bases to trimming and J lost 7 bases; unmatched junction nucleotides: 5. Looked up from germline, CDR1 is MNHEY and CDR2 is SVGAGI. This CDR3 is built from 13 residues. This entry comes from a study of OX40 agonist ivuxolimab in advanced cancers. Study background: Two cutaneous melanoma patients and one hepatocellular carcinoma patient, three in all, had partial responses.

Using immunoSEQ multiplex PCR, the repertoire was profiled, and TCRdb retains in-frame clones only, with some absent. The sample shows about 84,000 clones, 75% to 90% of them seen only once. This receptor was taken from an adult with an advanced solid tumor such as melanoma, head and neck, liver or kidney cancer. The source was CD4+ or CD8+ T cells sorted from blood, collected in a trial of the OX40 agonist ivuxolimab. The V gene is TRBV6-5, the J gene TRBJ1-5; 8 nucleotides match TRBD1. The CDR3 region has the DNA TGTGCCAGCAGGGACAGGGTCGGGCAGCCCCAGCATTTT. Its translation is CASRDRVGQPQHF.